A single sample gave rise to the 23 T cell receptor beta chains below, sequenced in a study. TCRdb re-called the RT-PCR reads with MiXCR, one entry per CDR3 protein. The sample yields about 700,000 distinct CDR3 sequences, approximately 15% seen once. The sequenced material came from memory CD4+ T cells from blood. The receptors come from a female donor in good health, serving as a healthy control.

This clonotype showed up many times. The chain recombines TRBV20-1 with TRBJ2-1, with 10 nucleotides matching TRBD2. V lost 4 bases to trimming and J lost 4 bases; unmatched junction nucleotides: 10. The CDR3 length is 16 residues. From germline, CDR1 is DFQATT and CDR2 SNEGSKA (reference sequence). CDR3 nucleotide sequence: TGCAGTGCTACCTTTCTTACTAGCGGGGCTTACAATGAGCAGTTCTTC. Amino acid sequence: CSATFLTSGAYNEQFF.

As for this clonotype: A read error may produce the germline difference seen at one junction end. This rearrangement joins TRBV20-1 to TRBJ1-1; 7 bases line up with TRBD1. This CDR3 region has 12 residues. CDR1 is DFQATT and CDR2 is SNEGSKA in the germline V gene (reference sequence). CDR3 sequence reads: CSARGRGIEAFF. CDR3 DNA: TGCAGTGCAAGAGGCAGGGGGATTGAAGCTTTCTTT.

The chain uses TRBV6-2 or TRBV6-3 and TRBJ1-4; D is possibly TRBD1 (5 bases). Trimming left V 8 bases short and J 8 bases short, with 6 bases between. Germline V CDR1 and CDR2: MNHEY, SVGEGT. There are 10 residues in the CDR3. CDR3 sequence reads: CASWGEKLFF. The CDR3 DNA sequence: TGTGCCAGCTGGGGGGAAAAACTGTTTTTT.

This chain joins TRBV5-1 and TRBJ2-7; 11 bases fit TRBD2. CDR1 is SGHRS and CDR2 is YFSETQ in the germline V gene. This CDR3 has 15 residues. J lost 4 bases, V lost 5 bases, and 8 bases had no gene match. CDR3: CASSPTSGSIYEQYF. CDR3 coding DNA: TGCGCCAGCAGTCCAACTAGCGGGAGTATATACGAGCAGTACTTC.

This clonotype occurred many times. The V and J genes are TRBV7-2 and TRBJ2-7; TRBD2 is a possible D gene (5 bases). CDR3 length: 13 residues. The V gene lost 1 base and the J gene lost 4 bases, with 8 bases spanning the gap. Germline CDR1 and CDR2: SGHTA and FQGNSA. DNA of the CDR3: TGTGCCAGCAGCTTAGAAGCGGAGTACGAGCAGTACTTC. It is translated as CASSLEAEYEQYF.

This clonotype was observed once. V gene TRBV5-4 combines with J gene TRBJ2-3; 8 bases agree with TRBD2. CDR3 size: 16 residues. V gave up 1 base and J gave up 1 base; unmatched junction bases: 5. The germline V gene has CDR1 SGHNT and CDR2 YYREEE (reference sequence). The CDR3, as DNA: TGTGCCAGCAGCTTGTGGCTAGCGGGCCGCACAGATACGCAGTATTTT. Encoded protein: CASSLWLAGRTDTQYF.

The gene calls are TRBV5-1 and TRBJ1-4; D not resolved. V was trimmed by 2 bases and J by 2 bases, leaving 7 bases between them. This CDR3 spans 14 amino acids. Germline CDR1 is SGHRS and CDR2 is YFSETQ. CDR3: CASSFDGTNEKLFF. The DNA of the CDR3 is TGCGCCAGCAGCTTCGACGGGACTAATGAAAAACTGTTTTTT.

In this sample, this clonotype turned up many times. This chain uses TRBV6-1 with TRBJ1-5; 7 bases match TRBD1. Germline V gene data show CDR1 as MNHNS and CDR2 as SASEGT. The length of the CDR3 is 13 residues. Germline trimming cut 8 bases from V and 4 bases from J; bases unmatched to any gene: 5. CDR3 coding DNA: TGTGCCAGCGAGGGGGCAGGGAATCAGCCCCAGCATTTT. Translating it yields CASEGAGNQPQHF.

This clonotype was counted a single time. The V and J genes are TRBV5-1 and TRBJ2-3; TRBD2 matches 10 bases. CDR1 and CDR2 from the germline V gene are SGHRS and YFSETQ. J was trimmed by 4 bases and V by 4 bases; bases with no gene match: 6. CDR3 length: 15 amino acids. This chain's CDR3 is CASSDSSGRADTQYF. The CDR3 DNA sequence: TGCGCCAGCAGCGATTCTAGCGGGAGAGCAGATACGCAGTATTTT.

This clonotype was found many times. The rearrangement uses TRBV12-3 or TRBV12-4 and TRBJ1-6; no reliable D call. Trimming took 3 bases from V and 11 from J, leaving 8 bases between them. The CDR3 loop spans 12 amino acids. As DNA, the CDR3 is TGTGCCAGCAGTTTCCTTCGGGCACCCCTCCACTTT. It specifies CASSFLRAPLHF.

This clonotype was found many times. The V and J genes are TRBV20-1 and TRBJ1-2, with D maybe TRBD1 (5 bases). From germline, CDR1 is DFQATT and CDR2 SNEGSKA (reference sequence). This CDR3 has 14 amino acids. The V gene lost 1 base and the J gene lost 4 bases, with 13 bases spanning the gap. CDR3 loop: CSARGRGGSYGYTF. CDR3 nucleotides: TGCAGTGCTAGAGGCCGGGGGGGTAGCTATGGCTACACCTTC.

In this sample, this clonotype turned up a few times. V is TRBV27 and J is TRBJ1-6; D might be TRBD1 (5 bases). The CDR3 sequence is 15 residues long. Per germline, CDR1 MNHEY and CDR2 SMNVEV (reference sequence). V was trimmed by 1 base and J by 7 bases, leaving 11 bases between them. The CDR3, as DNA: TGTGCCAGCAGTTTATACGGGGGAGAAAATTCACCCCTCCACTTT. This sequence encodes CASSLYGGENSPLHF.

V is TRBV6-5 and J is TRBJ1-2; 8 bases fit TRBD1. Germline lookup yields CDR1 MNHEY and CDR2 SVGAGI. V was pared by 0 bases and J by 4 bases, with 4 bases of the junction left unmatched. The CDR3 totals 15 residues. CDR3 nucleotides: TGTGCCAGCAGTTACTCGACAGGGGCTCCCTATGGCTACACCTTC. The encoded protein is CASSYSTGAPYGYTF.

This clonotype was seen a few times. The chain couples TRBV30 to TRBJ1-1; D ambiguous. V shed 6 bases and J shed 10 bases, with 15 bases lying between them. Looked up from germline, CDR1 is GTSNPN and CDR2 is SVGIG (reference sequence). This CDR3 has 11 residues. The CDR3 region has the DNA TGTGCCTGTGGAGGCAGTCAAGCAGCTTTCTTT. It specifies CACGGSQAAFF.

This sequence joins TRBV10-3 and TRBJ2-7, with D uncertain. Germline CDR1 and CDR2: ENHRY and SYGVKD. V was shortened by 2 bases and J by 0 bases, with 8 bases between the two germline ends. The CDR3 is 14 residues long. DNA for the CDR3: TGTGCCATCAGTGAGCCCTCAACCTCCTACGAGCAGTACTTC. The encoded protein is CAISEPSTSYEQYF.

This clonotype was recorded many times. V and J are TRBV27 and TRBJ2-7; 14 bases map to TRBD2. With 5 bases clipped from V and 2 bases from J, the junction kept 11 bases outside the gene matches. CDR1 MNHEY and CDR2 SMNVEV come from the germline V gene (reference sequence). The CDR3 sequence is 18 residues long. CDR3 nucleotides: TGTGCCAGCAGTCCAAAGGGACTAGCGGGAGTAGTAACCTACGAGCAGTACTTC. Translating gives CASSPKGLAGVVTYEQYF.

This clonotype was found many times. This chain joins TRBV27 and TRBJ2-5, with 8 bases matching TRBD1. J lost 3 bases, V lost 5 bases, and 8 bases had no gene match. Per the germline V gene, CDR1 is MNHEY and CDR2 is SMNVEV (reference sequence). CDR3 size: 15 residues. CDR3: CASSRTGRIEETQYF. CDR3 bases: TGTGCCAGCAGTCGGACAGGGCGAATCGAAGAGACCCAGTACTTC.

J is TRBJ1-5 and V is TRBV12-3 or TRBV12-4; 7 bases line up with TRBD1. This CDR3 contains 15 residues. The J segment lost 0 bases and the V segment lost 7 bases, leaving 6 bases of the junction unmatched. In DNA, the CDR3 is TGTGCCAGCACCCCGACAGGGAGTAGCAATCAGCCCCAGCATTTT. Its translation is CASTPTGSSNQPQHF.

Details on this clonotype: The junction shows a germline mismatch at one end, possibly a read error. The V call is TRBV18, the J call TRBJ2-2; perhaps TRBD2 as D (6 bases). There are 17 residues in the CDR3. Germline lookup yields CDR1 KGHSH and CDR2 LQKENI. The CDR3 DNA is TGTGCCAGCTCATTGCAGCCTAGCGCCGCGAACACCGAGGAGCTGTTTTTT. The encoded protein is CASSLQPSAANTEELFF.

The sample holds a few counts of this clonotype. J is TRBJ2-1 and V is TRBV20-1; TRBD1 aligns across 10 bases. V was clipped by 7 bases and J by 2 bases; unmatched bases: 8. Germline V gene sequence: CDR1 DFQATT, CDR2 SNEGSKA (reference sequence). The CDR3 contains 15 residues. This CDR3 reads CSGIPGTGAYNEQFF. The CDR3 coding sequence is TGCAGTGGCATTCCCGGGACAGGGGCCTACAATGAGCAGTTCTTC.

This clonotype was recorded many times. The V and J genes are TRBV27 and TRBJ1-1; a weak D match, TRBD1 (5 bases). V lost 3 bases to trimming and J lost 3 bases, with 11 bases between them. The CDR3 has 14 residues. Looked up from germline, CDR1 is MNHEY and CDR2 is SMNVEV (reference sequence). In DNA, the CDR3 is TGTGCCAGCAGTTTCCAGGGAAGAGACACTGAAGCTTTCTTT. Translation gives CASSFQGRDTEAFF.

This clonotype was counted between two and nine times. The CDR3, as DNA: TGTGCCAGCAGCTTAGGGACAGGAGGTACTAGCGGATTCTCTGGGGCCAACGTCCTGACTTTC. Amino acids: CASSLGTGGTSGFSGANVLTF. The chain has TRBV7-9 and TRBJ2-6, with D perhaps matching TRBD2 (8 bases). The CDR3 spans 21 residues. V shed 1 base and J shed 0 bases, with 22 bases lying between them. CDR1 is SEHNR, CDR2 FQNEAQ, per germline (reference sequence).

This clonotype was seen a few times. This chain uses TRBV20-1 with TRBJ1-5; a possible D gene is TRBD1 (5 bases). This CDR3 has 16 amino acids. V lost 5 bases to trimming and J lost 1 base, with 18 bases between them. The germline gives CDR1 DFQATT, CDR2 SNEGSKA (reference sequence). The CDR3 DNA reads TGCAGTGCTCGAATTGGGGCCTTGAACAGCAATCAGCCCCAGCATTTT. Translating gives CSARIGALNSNQPQHF.